This T cell receptor beta chain appears in the sequencing data of a study of blood T cell repertoires in COVID-19. Study background: T cells, B-cell-depleted T cells, or PBMCs provided the cDNA or gDNA that served as material.

The CDR3 is 16 residues long. Germline-derived CDR1 and CDR2 are SGHTA and FQGNSA. V lost 1 base to trimming and J lost 4 bases, with 16 bases between them. Categorization into cohorts depended on clinical history that participants reported. Recovered status in Cohort 3 required two negative PCRs, clearance, or symptom resolution. Authors' data handling: Cell counts per sample came from amplifying reference gene primers. Measured with immunoSEQ multiplex PCR; TCRdb has only the in-frame clones, and not every one. D and trimming come from the DNA, and the V and J calls and clone size come from that table. The sample carries 350,000 to 550,000 clones, more than 80% recorded once.

The rearrangement joins TRBV7-2 to TRBJ2-5, with D perhaps matching TRBD2 (6 bases). The clonotype originates from a man younger than 45 who had recovered from COVID-19. Sequenced sample: PBMCs or T cells enriched from blood (not recorded which). CDR3: CASSLVAGRGSETQYF. In DNA, the CDR3 is TGTGCCAGCAGCTTAGTCGCGGGGAGAGGATCAGAGACCCAGTACTTC. Combining the CDR3 with reference TRBV7-2 and TRBJ2-5 gives the whole variable domain GAGVSQSPSNKVTEKGKDVELRCDPISGHTALYWYRQSLGQGLEFLIYFQGNSAPDKSGLPSDRFSAERTGGSVSTLTIQRTQQEDSAVYLCASSLVAGRGSETQYFGPGTRLLVL.